One and the same sample provided the 11 T cell receptor beta chains below, sequenced in a study of CD8 T cells in Susac syndrome. When the RNA was reverse transcribed, random hexamers were used with an input of roughly 0.45 to 1 ug. TCRdb fed the immunoSEQ multiplex PCR reads into MiXCR, producing one record per CDR3 protein. The sample has roughly 70,000 distinct CDR3 sequences, 96% seen once; the top ten hold approximately 0.1%. The sample was CD4+ T cells from PBMCs. These receptors all stem from a human donor with multiple sclerosis.

CDR3 amino acids: CASSRNTGELFF. The CDR3 nucleotides read TGTGCCAGCAGCCGAAACACCGGGGAGCTGTTTTTT. The chain joins TRBV27 to TRBJ2-2; D uncertain. Deletions cut 6 bases from V and 2 bases from J, with 4 bases between. The CDR3 spans 12 residues. The germline V gene has CDR1 MNHEY and CDR2 SMNVEV (reference sequence).

The rearrangement joins TRBV5-1 to TRBJ2-5; 7 bases are shared with TRBD2. J lost 5 bases, V lost 0 bases, and 13 bases had no gene match. Germline V gene lookup returns CDR1 SGHRS and CDR2 YFSETQ. The CDR3 length is 17 residues. CDR3 in amino acids: CASSLGSLLAAHETQYF. CDR3 bases: TGCGCCAGCAGCTTGGGATCGCTTCTAGCGGCCCATGAGACCCAGTACTTC.

The rearrangement uses TRBV18 and TRBJ2-7; TRBD2 might be the D (6 bases). With 2 bases removed from V and 4 bases from J, the gap between germline ends came to 9 bases. Germline V gene sequence: CDR1 KGHSH, CDR2 LQKENI. The CDR3 sequence is 13 residues long. CDR3 in DNA: TGTGCCAGCTCACCAGGGGGGTCTTACGAGCAGTACTTC. Protein product: CASSPGGSYEQYF.

This rearrangement joins TRBV5-6 to TRBJ1-6, with 7 bases lining up with TRBD1. The CDR3 sequence is 15 residues long. CDR1 SGHDT and CDR2 YYEEEE come from the germline V gene. V dropped 4 bases and J dropped 11; count of bases not matched to a gene: 12. In nucleotides, the CDR3 is TGTGCCAGCAGCACTGGACAGGCCGCCGCTCCACCCCTCCACTTT. It is translated as CASSTGQAAAPPLHF.

The genes are TRBV5-1 and TRBJ2-3, with 9 positions matching TRBD1. Germline V gene data show CDR1 as SGHRS and CDR2 as YFSETQ. This CDR3 is 15 amino acids long. V shed 5 bases, J shed 6 bases, and the junction held 10 bases outside the gene matches. The CDR3 here is CASRRTGAERDTQYF. CDR3 nucleotides: TGCGCCAGCAGACGGACAGGGGCCGAGCGGGATACGCAGTATTTT.

V usage is TRBV11-2 and J usage is TRBJ2-7; 8 bases fit TRBD2. The CDR3 consists of 15 residues. From germline, CDR1 is SGHAT and CDR2 FQNNGV. The J segment lost 5 bases and the V segment lost 3 bases, leaving 9 bases of the junction unmatched. The CDR3 DNA follows: TGTGCCAGCAGCTTCGATGGACTAGCAACTGACGAGCAGTACTTC. Amino acid sequence: CASSFDGLATDEQYF.

The J gene is TRBJ2-3, the V gene TRBV30, with D possibly TRBD2 on 6 matching bases. The CDR3 is made up of 15 amino acids. Trimming removed 2 bases from V and 0 bases from J, with 12 bases in between. Germline loops: CDR1 GTSNPN, CDR2 SVGIG (reference sequence). CDR3 sequence: CAWSPRAGSTDTQYF. The CDR3 DNA is TGTGCCTGGAGTCCTAGGGCGGGGAGCACAGATACGCAGTATTTT.

The chain carries TRBV7-2 and TRBJ2-7; TRBD1 matches 9 bases. There are 14 residues in the CDR3. V shed 3 bases, J shed 6 bases, and the junction held 6 bases outside the gene matches. The germline CDR1 and CDR2 sequences are SGHTA and FQGNSA. The CDR3 sequence: CASSFLDRGAEQYF. CDR3 nucleotides: TGTGCCAGCAGCTTCCTGGACAGGGGAGCCGAGCAGTACTTC. Looking up the rest from reference TRBV7-2 and TRBJ2-7 gives the full variable domain: GAGVSQSPSNKVTEKGKDVELRCDPISGHTALYWYRQSLGQGLEFLIYFQGNSAPDKSGLPSDRFSAERTGGSVSTLTIQRTQQEDSAVYLCASSFLDRGAEQYFGPGTRLTVT.

The rearrangement uses TRBV28 and TRBJ2-1; D may be TRBD2 (6 bases). CDR1 and CDR2 from the germline V gene are MDHEN and SYDVKM. V lost 1 base and J 10 bases, leaving 17 bases between the germline ends. The CDR3 length is 15 residues. The CDR3, as DNA: TGTGCCAGCAGTTTATTAGAACTAGCCTCGAGAGAGCAGTTCTTC. It yields the protein CASSLLELASREQFF.

The chain uses TRBV24-1 and TRBJ2-1; possibly TRBD2 for D (6 bases). CDR3 length: 17 residues. V dropped 0 bases and J dropped 8 bases, with 19 bases sitting between them. Looked up from germline, CDR1 is KGHDR and CDR2 is SFDVKD. The CDR3 nucleotides are TGTGCCACCAGTGATTTGACGTGGGGGACTTCGGTGGATGAGCAGTTCTTC. It encodes CATSDLTWGTSVDEQFF.

The V and J genes are TRBV7-2 and TRBJ2-7; 7 bases fit TRBD1. The ends lost 7 bases at V and 1 base at J; junction bases unmatched: 7. The CDR3 has 14 residues. Per the germline V gene, CDR1 is SGHTA and CDR2 is FQGNSA. The CDR3 nucleotides are TGTGCCAGCAAGGGGGCCATAAATTCCTACGAGCAGTACTTC. Translation: CASKGAINSYEQYF.